These T cell receptor beta chains were read from a single sample in a study of shared clonotypes between healthy human individuals. Repertoires were generated with immunoSEQ multiplex PCR, while TCRdb's copy carries only in-frame clones and drops some. The sample shows about 1 million clones, around four fifths of them seen only once. The specimen sequenced was memory CD4+ T cells sorted from blood. The receptors were gathered from a man aged 18 to 29 in good health. Each CDR3 is given with its conserved first and last residue. A D gene is named only where the DNA matches it firmly. Expanded clones get a size class; other rows say once, few or many, or leave the size out.

j_call d_call cdr3_length clone_size v_call cdr3_nt cdr3_aa
TRBJ2-1 - 15 many TRBV6-1 TGTGCCAGCAGTGAAGTGTGGGGCCCGTTCAATGAGCAGTTCTTC CASSEVWGPFNEQFF
TRBJ2-5 - 13 - TRBV30 TGTGCCTGGAGTTCCTGGGGCGGAGAGACCCAGTACTTC CAWSSWGGETQYF
TRBJ1-1 - 17 - TRBV18 TGTGCCAGCTCACCACCGAAATCGGTTAGGGCCGTAGCTGAAGCTTTCTTT CASSPPKSVRAVAEAFF
TRBJ1-6 - 13 - TRBV19 TGTGCCAGTAGTACGGGGCAGAATTCACCCCTCCACTTT CASSTGQNSPLHF
TRBJ2-3 - 17 - TRBV27 TGTGCCAGCAGTTTGGGGTTGGTTCTTGAGGGTCCAGATACGCAGTATTTT CASSLGLVLEGPDTQYF
TRBJ1-5 - 15 - TRBV7-8 TGTGCCAGCAGCTCCACTCACAGGGATAATCAGCCCCAGCATTTT CASSSTHRDNQPQHF
TRBJ2-3 TRBD2 15 once TRBV7-7 TGTGCTAGCAGTCCGACTAGCGGGGGGATAGATACGCAGTATTTT CASSPTSGGIDTQYF
TRBJ2-1 - 11 - TRBV28 TGTGCCAGCAGTCCCGGCTATGAGCAGTTCTTC CASSPGYEQFF
TRBJ2-4 - 19 - TRBV6-1 TGTGCCAGCAGTGATACCCCCCACCTAGACGGGTTTGGCAAAAACATTCAGTACTTC CASSDTPHLDGFGKNIQYF
TRBJ2-7 - 15 - TRBV2 TGTGCCAGCAGTGATCCGTCAGGGGTCTCCTACGAGCAGTACTTC CASSDPSGVSYEQYF
TRBJ2-5 TRBD1 16 - TRBV18 TGTGCCAGCTCACCACCGAGGGGGCTCCTGGGAGAGACCCAGTACTTC CASSPPRGLLGETQYF
TRBJ2-4 - 14 - TRBV27 TGTGCCAGCAGGGGGCTTCTAGCCAAAAACATTCAGTACTTC CASRGLLAKNIQYF
TRBJ1-5 - 16 - TRBV5-4 TGTGCCAGCAGCTTGGAAGGCAGGTTGGGCAATCAGCCCCAGCATTTT CASSLEGRLGNQPQHF
TRBJ1-1 - 14 - TRBV18 TGTGCCAGCTCACCCCTTCCAGCGAACACTGAAGCTTTCTTT CASSPLPANTEAFF
TRBJ1-5 - 16 - TRBV18 TGTGCCAGCTCACCACAGGGGCCTGGAACGGGTCAGCCCCAGCATTTT CASSPQGPGTGQPQHF
TRBJ2-1 TRBD2 17 - TRBV5-1 TGCGCCAGCAGCGTGGGCGGGACTAGCGGAACCTACAATGAGCAGTTCTTC CASSVGGTSGTYNEQFF
TRBJ2-7 - 13 - TRBV7-2 TGTGCCAGCAGCCTGGCGACCTCCTACGAGCAGTACTTC CASSLATSYEQYF
TRBJ1-4 - 13 - TRBV6-6 TGTGCCACCCAGAAGCGGGCTCCAGAAAAACTGTTTTTT CATQKRAPEKLFF
TRBJ1-6 - 13 once TRBV2 TGTGCCAGCAGACCGGGAGGGAATTCACCCCTCCACTTT CASRPGGNSPLHF
TRBJ1-1 - 15 - TRBV23-1 TGCGCCAGCAGTCTACAGGACAGTGTGAACACTGAAGCTTTCTTT CASSLQDSVNTEAFF
TRBJ2-1 TRBD2 16 - TRBV10-3 TGTGCCATCAGTGAACACACTAGCGGACTTTACAATGAGCAGTTCTTC CAISEHTSGLYNEQFF
TRBJ1-1 - 13 few TRBV7-8 TGTGCCAGCAGCTTATATTCCGACACTGAAGCTTTCTTT CASSLYSDTEAFF
TRBJ2-1 - 14 - TRBV5-1 TGCGCCAGCAGCTTGGGGGCCGGGATAAATGAGCAGTTCTTC CASSLGAGINEQFF
TRBJ2-3 - 11 few TRBV18 TGTGCCAGCTCACCATGGGATACGCAGTATTTT CASSPWDTQYF
TRBJ2-3 - 14 - TRBV13 TGTGCCAGCAGCTTAGGCGCGGGCACAGATACGCAGTATTTT CASSLGAGTDTQYF
TRBJ1-2 - 13 - TRBV6-1 TGTGCCAGCCGCGGAGGGGGAGGCTATGGCTACACCTTC CASRGGGGYGYTF